The 3 T cell receptor beta chains reported below all come from one sample, sequenced in a study of T cell responses to AZD1222 COVID-19 vaccine. The assay was immunoSEQ multiplex PCR, and TCRdb's table has in-frame clones only and misses some. The sample holds about 120,000 clones, less than 90% seen once. The sequenced sample was peripheral blood, obtained on day 0 of AZD1222 vaccination. Every receptor here comes from an adult in good health.

The chain has TRBV6-4 and TRBJ2-3; TRBD2 matches at 9 bases. The CDR3 contains 15 residues. Germline assignment: CDR1 MRHNA and CDR2 SNTAGT. J gave up 1 base and V 3 bases, and 2 bases lay outside the gene matches. The DNA for the CDR3 is TGTGCCAGCAGTGATGCTAGCGGGGGCACAGATACGCAGTATTTT. This sequence encodes CASSDASGGTDTQYF.

Remarks on this clone: Other DNA sequences from this sample encode an identical CDR3 as well. J is TRBJ2-1 and V is TRBV3-1 (or the pseudogene TRBV3-2); no firm D call. Per germline, CDR1 LGHDT and CDR2 YNNKEL (reference sequence). The CDR3 sequence is 12 residues long. V was shortened by 3 bases and J by 4 bases, with 4 bases between the two germline ends. CDR3 loop: CASSQGYNEQFF. In nucleotides, the CDR3 is TGTGCCAGCAGCCAGGGATACAATGAGCAGTTCTTC.

The gene calls are TRBV4-2 and TRBJ1-6; 11 bases map to TRBD1. The CDR3 runs 16 residues. The germline gives CDR1 LGHNA, CDR2 YNFKEQ. V gave up 4 bases and J gave up 8 bases; unmatched junction bases: 7. The DNA for the CDR3 is TGTGCCAGCAGCCCTGAAGGGGGACAGGGGGATTCACCCCTCCACTTT. Encoded protein: CASSPEGGQGDSPLHF.